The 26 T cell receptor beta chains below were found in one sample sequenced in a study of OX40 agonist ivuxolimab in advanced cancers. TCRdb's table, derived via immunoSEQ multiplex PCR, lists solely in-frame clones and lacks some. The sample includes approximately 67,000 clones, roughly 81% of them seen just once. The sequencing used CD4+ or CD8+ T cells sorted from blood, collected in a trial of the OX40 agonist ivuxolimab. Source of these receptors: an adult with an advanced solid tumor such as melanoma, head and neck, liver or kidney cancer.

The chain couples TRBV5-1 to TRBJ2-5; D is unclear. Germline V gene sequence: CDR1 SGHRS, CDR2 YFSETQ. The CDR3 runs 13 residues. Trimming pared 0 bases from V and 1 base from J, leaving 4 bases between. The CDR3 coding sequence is TGCGCCAGCAGCTTGGGAATCCAAGAGACCCAGTACTTC. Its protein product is CASSLGIQETQYF.

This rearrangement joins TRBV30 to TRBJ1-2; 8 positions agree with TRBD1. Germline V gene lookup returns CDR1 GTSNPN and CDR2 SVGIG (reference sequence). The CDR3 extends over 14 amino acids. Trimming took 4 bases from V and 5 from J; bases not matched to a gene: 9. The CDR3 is CAWTPDRAQYGYTF. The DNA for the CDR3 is TGTGCCTGGACCCCGGACAGGGCGCAGTATGGCTACACCTTC.

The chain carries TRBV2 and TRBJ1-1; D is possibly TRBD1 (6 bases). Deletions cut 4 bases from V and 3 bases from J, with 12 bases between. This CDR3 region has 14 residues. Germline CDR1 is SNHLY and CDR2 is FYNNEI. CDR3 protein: CASSGARGDTEAFF. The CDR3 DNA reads TGTGCCAGCAGTGGAGCCAGGGGTGACACTGAAGCTTTCTTT. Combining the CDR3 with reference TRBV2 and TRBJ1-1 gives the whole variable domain EPEVTQTPSHQVTQMGQEVILRCVPISNHLYFYWYRQILGQKVEFLVSFYNNEISEKSEIFDDQFSVERPDGSNFTLKIRSTKLEDSAMYFCASSGARGDTEAFFGQGTRLTVV.

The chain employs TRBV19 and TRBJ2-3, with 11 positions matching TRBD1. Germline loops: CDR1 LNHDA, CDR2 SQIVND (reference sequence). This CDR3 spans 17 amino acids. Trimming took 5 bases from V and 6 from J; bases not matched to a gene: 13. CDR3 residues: CASSSTTYGQGADTQYF. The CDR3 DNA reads TGTGCCAGTAGTTCCACCACATACGGACAGGGGGCTGATACGCAGTATTTT.

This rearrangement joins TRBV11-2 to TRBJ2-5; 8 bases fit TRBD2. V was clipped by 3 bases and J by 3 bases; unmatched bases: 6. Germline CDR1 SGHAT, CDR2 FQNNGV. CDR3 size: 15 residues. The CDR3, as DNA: TGTGCCAGCAGCTTCCGACTAGCGAATAAAGAGACCCAGTACTTC. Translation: CASSFRLANKETQYF. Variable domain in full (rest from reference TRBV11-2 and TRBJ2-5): EAGVAQSPRYKIIEKRQSVAFWCNPISGHATLYWYQQILGQGPKLLIQFQNNGVVDDSQLPKDRFSAERLKGVDSTLKIQPAKLEDSAVYLCASSFRLANKETQYFGPGTRLLVL.

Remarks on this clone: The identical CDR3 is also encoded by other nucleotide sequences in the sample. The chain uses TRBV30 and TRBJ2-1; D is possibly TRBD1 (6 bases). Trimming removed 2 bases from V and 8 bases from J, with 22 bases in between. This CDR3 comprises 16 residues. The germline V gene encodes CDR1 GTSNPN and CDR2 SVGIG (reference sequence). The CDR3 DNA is TGTGCCTGGAGTACCACAGGGTTACGTCTTACCTATGAGCAGTTCTTC. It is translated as CAWSTTGLRLTYEQFF.

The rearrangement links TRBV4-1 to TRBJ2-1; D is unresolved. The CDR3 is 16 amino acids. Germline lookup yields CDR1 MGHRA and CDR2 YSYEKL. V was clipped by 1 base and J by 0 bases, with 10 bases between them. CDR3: CASSQVNLVSYNEQFF. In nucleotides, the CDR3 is TGCGCCAGCAGCCAAGTGAATCTAGTCTCCTACAATGAGCAGTTCTTC.

CDR3 bases: TGCGCCAGCAGCTTGATAGCTAACTATGGCTACACCTTC. Its protein product is CASSLIANYGYTF. V and J are TRBV5-1 and TRBJ1-2; D is unclear. Trimming pared 1 base from V and 0 bases from J, leaving 4 bases between. Looked up from germline, CDR1 is SGHRS and CDR2 is YFSETQ. The CDR3 runs 13 residues.

In DNA form, the CDR3 reads TGTGCCAGCAGCATCCGGGACACCCGTTTTTCGGGCTACACCTTC. Protein: CASSIRDTRFSGYTF. V and J are TRBV9 and TRBJ1-2; possible D gene TRBD1, 6 bases. CDR1 and CDR2 from the germline V gene are SGDLS and YYNGEE. The CDR3 covers 15 residues. The V and J ends lost 4 bases and 8 bases respectively, with 21 bases between them.

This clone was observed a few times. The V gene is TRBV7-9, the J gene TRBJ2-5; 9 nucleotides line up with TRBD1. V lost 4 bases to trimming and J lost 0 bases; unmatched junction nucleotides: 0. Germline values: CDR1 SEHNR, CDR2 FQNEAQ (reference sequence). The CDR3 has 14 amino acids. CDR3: CASSWTGDQETQYF. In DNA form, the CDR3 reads TGTGCCAGCAGCTGGACAGGGGACCAAGAGACCCAGTACTTC. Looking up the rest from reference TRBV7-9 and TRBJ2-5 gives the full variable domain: DTGVSQNPRHKITKRGQNVTFRCDPISEHNRLYWYRQTLGQGPEFLTYFQNEAQLEKSRLLSDRFSAERPKGSFSTLEIQRTEQGDSAMYLCASSWTGDQETQYFGPGTRLLVL.

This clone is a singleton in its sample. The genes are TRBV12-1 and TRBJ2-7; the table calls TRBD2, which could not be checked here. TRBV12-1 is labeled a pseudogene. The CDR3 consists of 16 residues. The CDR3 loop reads CASSPLKAVASYEQYF. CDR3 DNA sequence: TGTGCCAGCAGCCCCCTTAAAGCGGTGGCCTCCTACGAGCAGTACTTC.

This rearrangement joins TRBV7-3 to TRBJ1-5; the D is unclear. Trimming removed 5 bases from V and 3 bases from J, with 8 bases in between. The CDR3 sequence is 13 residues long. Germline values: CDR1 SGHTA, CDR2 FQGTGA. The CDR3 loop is CASSPSPNQPQHF. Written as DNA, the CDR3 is TGTGCCAGCAGCCCCTCCCCCAATCAGCCCCAGCATTTT.

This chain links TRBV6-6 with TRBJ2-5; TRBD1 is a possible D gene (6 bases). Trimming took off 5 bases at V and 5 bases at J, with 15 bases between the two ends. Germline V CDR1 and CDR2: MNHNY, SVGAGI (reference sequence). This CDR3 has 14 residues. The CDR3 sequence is CASSPDRPGETQYF. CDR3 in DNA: TGTGCCAGCAGTCCCGACAGGCCGGGGGAGACCCAGTACTTC.

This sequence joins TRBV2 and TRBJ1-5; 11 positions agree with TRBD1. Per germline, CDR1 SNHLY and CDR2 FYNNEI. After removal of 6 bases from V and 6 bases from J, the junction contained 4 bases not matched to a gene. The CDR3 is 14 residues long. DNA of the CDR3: TGTGCCAGCAGCCCCGGGACAGGGGGTCAGCCCCAGCATTTT. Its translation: CASSPGTGGQPQHF.

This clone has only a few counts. This CDR3 is CASSLGRGGHSEQYF. CDR3 coding DNA: TGCGCCAGCAGCTTAGGTAGGGGGGGCCATTCCGAGCAGTACTTC. This chain connects TRBV5-1 to TRBJ2-7, with a weak D call TRBD2 (7 bases). This CDR3 spans 15 amino acids. V was shortened by 2 bases and J by 6 bases, with 18 bases between the two germline ends. Germline V gene lookup returns CDR1 SGHRS and CDR2 YFSETQ.

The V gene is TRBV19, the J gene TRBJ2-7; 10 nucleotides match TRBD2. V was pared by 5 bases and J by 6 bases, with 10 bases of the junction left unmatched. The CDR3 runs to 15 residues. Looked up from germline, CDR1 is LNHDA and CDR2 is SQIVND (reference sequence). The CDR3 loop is CASSPSKLAGVEQYF. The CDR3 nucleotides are TGTGCCAGTAGTCCTTCAAAGCTAGCGGGAGTCGAGCAGTACTTC. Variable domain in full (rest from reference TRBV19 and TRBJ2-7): DGGITQSPKYLFRKEGQNVTLSCEQNLNHDAMYWYRQDPGQGLRLIYYSQIVNDFQKGDIAEGYSVSREKKESFPLTVTSAQKNPTAFYLCASSPSKLAGVEQYFGPGTRLTVT.

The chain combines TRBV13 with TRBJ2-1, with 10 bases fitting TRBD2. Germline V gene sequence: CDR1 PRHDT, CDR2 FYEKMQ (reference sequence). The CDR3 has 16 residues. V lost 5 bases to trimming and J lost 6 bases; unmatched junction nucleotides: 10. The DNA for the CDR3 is TGTGCCAGCAGCGGGCCCCCGTTAGCGGGAGGCAATGAGCAGTTCTTC. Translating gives CASSGPPLAGGNEQFF. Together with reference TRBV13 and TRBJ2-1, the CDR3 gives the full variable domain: AAGVIQSPRHLIKEKRETATLKCYPIPRHDTVYWYQQGPGQDPQFLISFYEKMQSDKGSIPDRFSAQQFSDYHSELNMSSLELGDSALYFCASSGPPLAGGNEQFFGPGTRLTVL.

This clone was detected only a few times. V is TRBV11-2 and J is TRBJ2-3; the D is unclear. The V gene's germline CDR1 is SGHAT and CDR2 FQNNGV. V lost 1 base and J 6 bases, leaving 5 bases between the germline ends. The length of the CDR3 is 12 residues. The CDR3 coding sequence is TGTGCCAGCAGCTTAGGGTATGATACGCAGTATTTT. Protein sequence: CASSLGYDTQYF.

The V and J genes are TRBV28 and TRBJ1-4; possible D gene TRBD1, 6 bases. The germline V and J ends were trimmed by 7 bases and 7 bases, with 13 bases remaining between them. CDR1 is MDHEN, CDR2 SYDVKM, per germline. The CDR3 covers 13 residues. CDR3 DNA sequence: TGTGCCAGCACGGAGGGGGTGAGTGAAAAACTGTTTTTT. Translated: CASTEGVSEKLFF.

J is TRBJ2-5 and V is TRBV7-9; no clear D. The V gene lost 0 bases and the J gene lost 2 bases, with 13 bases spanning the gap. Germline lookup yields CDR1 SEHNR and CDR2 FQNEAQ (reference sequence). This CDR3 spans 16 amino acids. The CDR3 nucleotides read TGTGCCAGCAGCTTAGCATACGTTGCGGTACAAGAGACCCAGTACTTC. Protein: CASSLAYVAVQETQYF.

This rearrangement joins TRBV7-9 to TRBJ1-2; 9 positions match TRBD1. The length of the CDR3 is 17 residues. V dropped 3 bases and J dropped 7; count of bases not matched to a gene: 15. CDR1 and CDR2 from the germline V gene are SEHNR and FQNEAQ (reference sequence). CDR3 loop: CASSFSRDREFAAGYTF. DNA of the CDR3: TGTGCCAGCAGCTTCTCCCGGGACAGGGAGTTTGCGGCTGGCTACACCTTC.

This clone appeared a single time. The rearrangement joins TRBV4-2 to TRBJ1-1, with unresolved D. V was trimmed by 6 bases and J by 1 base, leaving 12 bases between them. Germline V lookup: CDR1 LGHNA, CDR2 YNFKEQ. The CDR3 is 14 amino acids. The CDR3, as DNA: TGTGCCAGCAGTCGGGGTTCTGAGAACACTGAAGCTTTCTTT. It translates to CASSRGSENTEAFF.

The CDR3 DNA is TGCGCCAGCGTCGCTAGCGGGGCGTACCAAGAGACCCAGTACTTC. This translates into CASVASGAYQETQYF. The J gene is TRBJ2-5, the V gene TRBV5-1; TRBD2 aligns across 9 bases. The length of the CDR3 is 15 residues. V trimming: 7 bases; J trimming: 0 bases; junction bases outside the gene matches: 7. CDR1 and CDR2 (germline): SGHRS, YFSETQ. The full variable domain, rest sourced from reference TRBV5-1 and TRBJ2-5, is KAGVTQTPRYLIKTRGQQVTLSCSPISGHRSVSWYQQTPGQGLQFLFEYFSETQRNKGNFPGRFSGRQFSNSRSEMNVSTLELGDSALYLCASVASGAYQETQYFGPGTRLLVL.

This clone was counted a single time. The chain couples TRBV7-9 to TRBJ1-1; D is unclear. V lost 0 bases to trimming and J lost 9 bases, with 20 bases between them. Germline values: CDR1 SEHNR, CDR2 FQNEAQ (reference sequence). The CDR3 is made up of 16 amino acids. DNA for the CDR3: TGTGCCAGCAGCTTAGCGCTCTATCGACACCGGGCTAAAGCTTTCTTT. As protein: CASSLALYRHRAKAFF.

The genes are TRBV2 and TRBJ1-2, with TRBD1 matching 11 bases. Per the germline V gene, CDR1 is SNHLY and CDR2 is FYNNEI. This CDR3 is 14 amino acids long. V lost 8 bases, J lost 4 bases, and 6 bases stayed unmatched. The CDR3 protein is CASRSGTGGYGYTF. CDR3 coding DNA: TGTGCCAGCCGAAGCGGGACAGGGGGCTATGGCTACACCTTC.

The CDR3 reads CATSRVRSGTSGRDEQFF. In nucleotides, the CDR3 is TGTGCCACCAGCAGGGTACGTAGCGGGACTAGCGGGAGAGATGAGCAGTTCTTC. V and J are TRBV15 and TRBJ2-1; 14 nucleotides match TRBD2. After removal of 3 bases from V and 8 bases from J, the junction contained 12 bases not matched to a gene. The CDR3 is 18 amino acids. Germline V gene sequence: CDR1 LNHNV, CDR2 YYDKDF (reference sequence).